These 5 T cell receptor beta chains were sequenced from one sample in a study of T cells in Graves' hyperthyroidism and ophthalmopathy. RNA transcripts gave rise to amplified TCR beta CDR3 regions. HTBI primers were the set used in a first-round RT-PCR of the TCR CDR3. TCRdb ran MiXCR on the multiplex PCR reads and lists one entry per CDR3 protein. The sample includes a few hundred thousand distinct CDR3 sequences, 17% seen only once; the top ten take approximately 15%. Sequencing was performed on blood. These receptors were obtained from a woman younger than 35 with Graves' ophthalmopathy.

Points on this clonotype: A much bigger clone sits one base away, suggesting this may be a read error. The chain has TRBV20-1 and TRBJ1-1; tentative D call: TRBD1 (5 bases). The CDR3 loop spans 11 amino acids. V lost 6 bases, J lost 4 bases, and 9 bases lay in between. CDR1 DFQATT and CDR2 SNEGSKA come from the germline V gene (reference sequence). CDR3 coding DNA: TGCAGTGCAGGGGACGGCACTGAAGCTTTCTTT. It yields the protein CSAGDGTEAFF.

The CDR3 nucleotides are TGTGCCAGCAGTTTAATGGCGGGAGATTGGGAGGAGCAGTACTTC. This codes for CASSLMAGDWEEQYF. The chain recombines TRBV28 with TRBJ2-7, with TRBD2 matching 7 bases. This CDR3 is 15 amino acids long. J gave up 7 bases and V 2 bases, and 11 bases lay outside the gene matches. Germline V gives CDR1 MDHEN, CDR2 SYDVKM.

The chain employs TRBV20-1 and TRBJ2-2; D remains ambiguous. Germline CDR1 is DFQATT and CDR2 is SNEGSKA (reference sequence). The CDR3 loop spans 13 amino acids. The ends were cut back, 0 bases at V and 5 bases at J, with 7 bases in the middle. CDR3 protein: CSARDSGTGELFF. The DNA of the CDR3 is TGCAGTGCTAGAGATTCAGGTACCGGGGAGCTGTTTTTT.

In its sample, this clonotype was seen a few times. The CDR3 sequence is CASSSGEGLYNEQFF. Here the CDR3 DNA reads TGTGCCAGCAGTAGCGGGGAGGGCCTCTACAATGAGCAGTTCTTC. V usage is TRBV28 and J usage is TRBJ2-1, with 7 positions matching TRBD2. With V trimmed by 5 bases and J by 3 bases, 7 bases remained unmatched. The CDR3 has 15 amino acids. Germline V gene lookup returns CDR1 MDHEN and CDR2 SYDVKM.

A word on this clonotype: This could be a read error, since a much larger clone is one nucleotide away. This CDR3 reads CASGTCEQYF. The CDR3 region has the DNA TGTGCCAGCGGAACTTGCGAGCAGTACTTC. The genes are TRBV6-1 and TRBJ2-7; no clear D gene. The CDR3 covers 10 residues. CDR1 is MNHNS and CDR2 is SASEGT in the germline V gene. V lost 8 bases and J 6 bases, leaving 8 bases between the germline ends.